A single TCR beta chain is shown here with its context. TCRdb's table, derived via immunoSEQ multiplex PCR, lists solely in-frame clones and lacks some. The sample consists of approximately 90,000 clones, around 85% of them appearing once. This entry belongs to a study of control samples from healthy donors and cancer patients. The CDR3 loop spans 14 amino acids. Trimming pared 0 bases from V and 5 bases from J, leaving 8 bases between. CDR1 is LGHDT, CDR2 YNNKEL, per germline (reference sequence). This sequence joins TRBV3-1 (or the pseudogene TRBV3-2) and TRBJ2-1, with a weak D call TRBD2 (5 bases). The sample comprised blood. This clonotype originated in a woman aged 40 to 50 in good health. CDR3 loop: CASSQDFGDNEQFF. CDR3 in DNA: TGTGCCAGCAGCCAAGATTTCGGGGACAATGAGCAGTTCTTC.